This passage covers 20 T cell receptor beta chains from one sample sequenced in a study of CD8 T cells in Susac syndrome. Reverse transcription of roughly 0.5 to 1 ug RNA was carried out with random hexamers. TCRdb called the immunoSEQ multiplex PCR reads again in MiXCR, with one record for every CDR3 protein. The repertoire holds 100,000 to 150,000 distinct CDR3 sequences, with about 95% as singletons. Specimen: CD8+ T cells from PBMCs. These receptors were taken from a human donor with Susac syndrome.

V usage is TRBV7-9 and J usage is TRBJ2-7, with TRBD1 matching 8 bases. The CDR3 runs to 16 residues. CDR1 and CDR2 (germline): SEHNR, FQNEAQ (reference sequence). Germline trimming cut 2 bases from V and 0 bases from J; bases unmatched to any gene: 6. The CDR3 region is CASSLPPTGDSYEQYF. The CDR3 bases are TGTGCCAGCAGCTTACCGCCGACAGGGGACTCCTACGAGCAGTACTTC.

The chain recombines TRBV2 with TRBJ2-5; no reliable D call. This CDR3 is built from 12 residues. Germline V gene sequence: CDR1 SNHLY, CDR2 FYNNEI. The germline V and J ends were trimmed by 7 bases and 3 bases, with 9 bases remaining between them. CDR3 amino acids: CASKASEETQYF. In DNA form, the CDR3 reads TGTGCCAGCAAGGCTAGTGAAGAGACCCAGTACTTC.

V and J are TRBV2 and TRBJ2-3, with 7 bases lining up with TRBD2. CDR3 length: 14 amino acids. J gave up 2 bases and V 7 bases, and 6 bases lay outside the gene matches. Germline V gene data show CDR1 as SNHLY and CDR2 as FYNNEI. CDR3 in amino acids: CASTTGTNTDTQYF. The CDR3 DNA reads TGTGCCAGCACTACCGGGACTAACACAGATACGCAGTATTTT.

V and J are TRBV28 and TRBJ1-2; a weak D match, TRBD1 (5 bases). Trimming shortened V by 4 bases and J by 5 bases, and 17 bases separated the two germline ends. CDR3 size: 15 residues. Germline CDR1 reads MDHEN; CDR2 reads SYDVKM. The chain's CDR3 is CASSSPLRGRYGYTF. The CDR3 coding sequence is TGTGCCAGCAGTTCCCCCCTTAGGGGACGATATGGCTACACCTTC.

This chain uses TRBV7-9 with TRBJ2-7; D might be TRBD1 or TRBD2, each matching 5 bases. CDR3 length: 15 amino acids. Trimming took off 4 bases at V and 5 bases at J, with 18 bases between the two ends. Germline values: CDR1 SEHNR, CDR2 FQNEAQ (reference sequence). DNA for the CDR3: TGTGCCAGCAGCTCCGGGACCCTCAACAGAGACGAGCAGTACTTC. Residues: CASSSGTLNRDEQYF.

This clonotype was counted a single time. The V and J genes are TRBV15 and TRBJ1-1; no firm D call. V was pared by 5 bases and J by 2 bases, with 12 bases between. The CDR3 is 14 residues long. Looked up from germline, CDR1 is LNHNV and CDR2 is YYDKDF (reference sequence). CDR3 DNA: TGTGCCACCAGCGGATTAAGAAATAACACTGAAGCTTTCTTT. Protein: CATSGLRNNTEAFF.

This chain links TRBV4-1 with TRBJ1-4, with D uncertain. This CDR3 is built from 15 residues. V lost 0 bases, J lost 4 bases, and 9 bases lay in between. The germline V gene has CDR1 MGHRA and CDR2 YSYEKL. The CDR3 coding sequence is TGCGCCAGCAGCCAAGAACACGCGCGTAATGAAAAACTGTTTTTT. Translated, it gives CASSQEHARNEKLFF.

The chain is built from TRBV30 and TRBJ2-3; D tentatively fits TRBD1 or TRBD2 (5 bases each). Germline V gene sequence: CDR1 GTSNPN, CDR2 SVGIG (reference sequence). The CDR3 spans 14 residues. V lost 5 bases and J 6 bases, leaving 18 bases between the germline ends. The CDR3 DNA is TGTGCCTGGCGGAGTGTGACGGGGCTGGATACGCAGTATTTT. As protein: CAWRSVTGLDTQYF.

CDR3 DNA: TGTGCCAGCAGTTTTGGGACAGATCATGGCTACACCTTC. Translation gives CASSFGTDHGYTF. This chain connects TRBV12-3 or TRBV12-4 to TRBJ1-2, with 7 positions matching TRBD1. Trimming took 3 bases from V and 6 from J; bases not matched to a gene: 4. CDR3 size: 13 residues.

V gene TRBV27 combines with J gene TRBJ2-2; D not resolved. Looked up from germline, CDR1 is MNHEY and CDR2 is SMNVEV (reference sequence). The CDR3 consists of 13 residues. Trimming cost V 2 bases and J 3 bases, with 4 bases left between them. The CDR3 spells CASSLVDTGELFF. The CDR3 nucleotides read TGTGCCAGCAGTTTAGTGGACACCGGGGAGCTGTTTTTT.

The rearrangement uses TRBV4-1 and TRBJ1-2; D is unclear. This CDR3 spans 13 amino acids. With 2 bases removed from V and 4 bases from J, the gap between germline ends came to 8 bases. Germline values: CDR1 MGHRA, CDR2 YSYEKL. This chain's CDR3 is CASSQLGLYGYTF. For the CDR3, the DNA is TGCGCCAGCAGCCAACTCGGCCTCTATGGCTACACCTTC.

This rearrangement joins TRBV4-2 to TRBJ2-4; the D call may be TRBD1 or TRBD2 (6 bases each). From germline, CDR1 is LGHNA and CDR2 YNFKEQ. This CDR3 has 18 residues. With 2 bases removed from V and 6 bases from J, the gap between germline ends came to 23 bases. Written as DNA, the CDR3 is TGTGCCAGCAGCCAACAGGGTTGGGGGGCAGGGGAAGGAAACATTCAGTACTTC. This codes for CASSQQGWGAGEGNIQYF.

J is TRBJ2-2 and V is TRBV19, with 12 nucleotides matching TRBD2. Germline lookup yields CDR1 LNHDA and CDR2 SQIVND (reference sequence). V gave up 0 bases and J gave up 4 bases; unmatched junction bases: 9. The CDR3 has 19 residues. Here the CDR3 reads CASSIEASGRAWSTGELFF. The CDR3, as DNA: TGTGCCAGTAGTATAGAGGCTAGCGGGAGGGCCTGGAGCACCGGGGAGCTGTTTTTT. Full variable domain (missing parts from reference TRBV19 and TRBJ2-2): DGGITQSPKYLFRKEGQNVTLSCEQNLNHDAMYWYRQDPGQGLRLIYYSQIVNDFQKGDIAEGYSVSREKKESFPLTVTSAQKNPTAFYLCASSIEASGRAWSTGELFFGEGSRLTVL.

The rearrangement uses TRBV7-9 and TRBJ1-1, with 8 positions matching TRBD1. The CDR3 spans 14 residues. Germline CDR1 is SEHNR and CDR2 is FQNEAQ (reference sequence). The V and J ends lost 5 bases and 5 bases, in that order; junction bases with no gene match: 7. The CDR3: CASSGMTGATEAFF. Written as DNA, the CDR3 is TGTGCCAGCAGCGGGATGACAGGGGCAACTGAAGCTTTCTTT. Full variable domain (rest looked up from reference TRBV7-9 and TRBJ1-1): DTGVSQNPRHKITKRGQNVTFRCDPISEHNRLYWYRQTLGQGPEFLTYFQNEAQLEKSRLLSDRFSAERPKGSFSTLEIQRTEQGDSAMYLCASSGMTGATEAFFGQGTRLTVV.

The chain is built from TRBV6-1 and TRBJ1-4, with TRBD1 matching over 9 bases. J was trimmed by 7 bases and V by 6 bases; bases with no gene match: 3. Per the germline V gene, CDR1 is MNHNS and CDR2 is SASEGT. The CDR3 runs to 13 residues. The CDR3 sequence: CASRDRGIEKLFF. The DNA of the CDR3 is TGTGCCAGCAGGGACAGGGGAATTGAAAAACTGTTTTTT.

The chain couples TRBV30 to TRBJ2-7, with D maybe TRBD1 (5 bases). Germline V gene data show CDR1 as GTSNPN and CDR2 as SVGIG (reference sequence). The length of the CDR3 is 15 residues. The V and J ends lost 1 base and 3 bases respectively, with 16 bases between them. The CDR3 bases are TGTGCCTGGAGTGCTCCATCCGACAGTCTCTACGAGCAGTACTTC. Translating gives CAWSAPSDSLYEQYF. The full variable domain, rest sourced from reference TRBV30 and TRBJ2-7, is SQTIHQWPATLVQPVGSPLSLECTVEGTSNPNLYWYRQAAGRGLQLLFYSVGIGQISSEVPQNLSASRPQDRQFILSSKKLLLSDSGFYLCAWSAPSDSLYEQYFGPGTRLTVT.

The CDR3: CAWKPLRAGSTEAFF. For the CDR3, the DNA is TGTGCCTGGAAGCCCCTCCGGGCGGGGAGCACTGAAGCTTTCTTT. The chain has TRBV30 and TRBJ1-1; D remains unclear. The germline CDR1 and CDR2 sequences are GTSNPN and SVGIG (reference sequence). The CDR3 is 15 residues long. With 4 bases removed from V and 4 bases from J, the gap between germline ends came to 19 bases.

CDR3 nucleotide sequence: TGCAGTGCGCCACAGGGGTTTTCGGAGACCCAGTACTTC. It is translated as CSAPQGFSETQYF. The chain is built from TRBV20-1 and TRBJ2-5, with TRBD1 identical over 7 bases. V shed 6 bases and J 5 bases; nucleotides not matched to a gene: 9. The CDR3 is 13 amino acids. Germline assignment: CDR1 DFQATT and CDR2 SNEGSKA (reference sequence).

The chain recombines TRBV11-1 with TRBJ2-3, with 9 bases matching TRBD1. The J segment lost 2 bases and the V segment lost 3 bases, leaving 6 bases of the junction unmatched. Germline V gives CDR1 SGHAT, CDR2 FQDESV (reference sequence). The CDR3 sequence is 16 residues long. The CDR3 DNA reads as TGTGCCAGCAGCTTGCTGGACAGGGGATACACAGATACGCAGTATTTT. This codes for CASSLLDRGYTDTQYF.

The chain links TRBV30 to TRBJ2-7; D is ambiguous. V was shortened by 4 bases and J by 1 base, with 14 bases between the two germline ends. Germline CDR1 GTSNPN, CDR2 SVGIG (reference sequence). The length of the CDR3 is 14 residues. The CDR3 here is CAWNVVEGSYEQYF. The CDR3 DNA reads TGTGCCTGGAATGTGGTTGAAGGGTCCTACGAGCAGTACTTC.